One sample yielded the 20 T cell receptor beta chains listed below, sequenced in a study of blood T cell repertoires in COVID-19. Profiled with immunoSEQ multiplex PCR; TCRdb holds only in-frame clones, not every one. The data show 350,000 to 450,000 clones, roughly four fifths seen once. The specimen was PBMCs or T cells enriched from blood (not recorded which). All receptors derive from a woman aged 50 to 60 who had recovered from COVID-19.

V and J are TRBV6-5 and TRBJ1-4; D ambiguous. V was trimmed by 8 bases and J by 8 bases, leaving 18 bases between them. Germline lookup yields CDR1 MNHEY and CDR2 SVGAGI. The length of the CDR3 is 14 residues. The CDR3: CASGEGFAGEKLFF. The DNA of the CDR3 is TGTGCCAGCGGGGAGGGCTTCGCTGGAGAAAAACTGTTTTTT.

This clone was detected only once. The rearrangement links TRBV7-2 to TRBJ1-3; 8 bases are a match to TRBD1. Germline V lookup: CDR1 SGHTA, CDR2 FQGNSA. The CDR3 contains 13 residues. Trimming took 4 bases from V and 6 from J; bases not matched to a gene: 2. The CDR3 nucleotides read TGTGCCAGCAGCTCGGGACAGGCAAACACCATATATTTT. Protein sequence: CASSSGQANTIYF.

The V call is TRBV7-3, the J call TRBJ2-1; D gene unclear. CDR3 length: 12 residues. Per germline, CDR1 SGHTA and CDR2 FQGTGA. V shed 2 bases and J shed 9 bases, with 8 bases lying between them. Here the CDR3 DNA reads TGTGCCAGCAGCTTATTTGGCTCTGAGCAGTTCTTC. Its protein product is CASSLFGSEQFF.

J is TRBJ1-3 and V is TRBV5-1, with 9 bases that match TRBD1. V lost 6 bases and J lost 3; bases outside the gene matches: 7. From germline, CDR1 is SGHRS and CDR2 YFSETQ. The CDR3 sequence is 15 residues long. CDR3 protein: CASTEQGADGNTIYF. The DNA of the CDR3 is TGCGCCAGCACCGAACAGGGGGCAGATGGAAACACCATATATTTT.

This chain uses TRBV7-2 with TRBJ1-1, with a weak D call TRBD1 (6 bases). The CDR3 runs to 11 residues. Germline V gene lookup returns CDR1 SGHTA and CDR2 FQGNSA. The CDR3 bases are TGTGTAGGACAGAGCCTCACTGAAGCTTTCTTT. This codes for CVGQSLTEAFF.

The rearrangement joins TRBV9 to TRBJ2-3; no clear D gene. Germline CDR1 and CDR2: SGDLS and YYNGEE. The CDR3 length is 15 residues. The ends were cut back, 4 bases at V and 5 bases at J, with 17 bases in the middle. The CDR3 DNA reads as TGTGCCAGCAGCCGGAGCAGCCGGTTCGGAGATACGCAGTATTTT. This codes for CASSRSSRFGDTQYF.

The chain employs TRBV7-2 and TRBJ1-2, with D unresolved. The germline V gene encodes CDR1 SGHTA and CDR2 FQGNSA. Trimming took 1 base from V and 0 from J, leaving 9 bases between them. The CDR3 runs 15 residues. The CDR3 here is CASSLVTETNYGYTF. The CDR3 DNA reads TGTGCCAGCAGCTTAGTTACAGAAACTAACTATGGCTACACCTTC.

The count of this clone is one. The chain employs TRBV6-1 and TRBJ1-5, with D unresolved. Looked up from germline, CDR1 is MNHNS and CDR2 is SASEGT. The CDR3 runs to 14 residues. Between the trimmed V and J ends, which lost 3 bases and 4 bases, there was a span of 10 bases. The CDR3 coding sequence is TGTGCCAGCAGTGATGGGCCTCTAAATCAGCCCCAGCATTTT. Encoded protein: CASSDGPLNQPQHF.

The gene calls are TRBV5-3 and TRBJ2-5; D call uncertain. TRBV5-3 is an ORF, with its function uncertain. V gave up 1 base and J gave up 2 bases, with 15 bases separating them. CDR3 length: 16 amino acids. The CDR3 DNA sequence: TGTGCCAGAAGCTTGAGCGAGACCGGCATGCAAGAGACCCAGTACTTC. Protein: CARSLSETGMQETQYF.

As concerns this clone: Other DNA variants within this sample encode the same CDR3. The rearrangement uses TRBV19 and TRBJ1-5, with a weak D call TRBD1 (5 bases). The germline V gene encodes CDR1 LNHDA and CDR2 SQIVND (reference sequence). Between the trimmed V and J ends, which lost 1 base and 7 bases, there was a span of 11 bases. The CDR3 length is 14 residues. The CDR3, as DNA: TGTGCCAGTAGTATAGTAGGGGTGGGGCAGCCCCAGCATTTT. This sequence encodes CASSIVGVGQPQHF.

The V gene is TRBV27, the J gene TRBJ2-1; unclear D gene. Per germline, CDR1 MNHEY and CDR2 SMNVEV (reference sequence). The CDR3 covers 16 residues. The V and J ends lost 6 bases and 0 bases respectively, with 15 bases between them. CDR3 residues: CASRSSDPSSYNEQFF. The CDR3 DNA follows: TGTGCCAGCAGGTCTTCAGACCCTAGCTCCTACAATGAGCAGTTCTTC.

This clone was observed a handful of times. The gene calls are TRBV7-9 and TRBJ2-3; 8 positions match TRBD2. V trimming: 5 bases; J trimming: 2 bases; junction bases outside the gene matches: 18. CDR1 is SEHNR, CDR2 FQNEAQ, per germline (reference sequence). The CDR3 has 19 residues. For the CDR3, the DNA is TGTGCCAGCAGCCCGCCGCGGACTAGCACTCGACGATCCACAGATACGCAGTATTTT. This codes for CASSPPRTSTRRSTDTQYF.

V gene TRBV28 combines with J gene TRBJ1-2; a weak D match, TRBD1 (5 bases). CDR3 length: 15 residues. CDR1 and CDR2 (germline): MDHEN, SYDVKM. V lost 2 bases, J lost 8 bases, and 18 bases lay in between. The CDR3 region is CASSLGRGGIQGYTF. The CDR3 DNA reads TGTGCCAGCAGTTTAGGCCGTGGGGGGATTCAGGGCTACACCTTC.

DNA of the CDR3: TGCGCCAGCAGCGGGGGACAGGGGGCAGGGGCCAACGTCCTGACTTTC. Its translation: CASSGGQGAGANVLTF. The V gene is TRBV5-1, the J gene TRBJ2-6; TRBD1 matches at 12 bases. CDR1 is SGHRS, CDR2 YFSETQ, per germline. J lost 4 bases, V lost 4 bases, and 3 bases had no gene match. This CDR3 spans 16 amino acids.

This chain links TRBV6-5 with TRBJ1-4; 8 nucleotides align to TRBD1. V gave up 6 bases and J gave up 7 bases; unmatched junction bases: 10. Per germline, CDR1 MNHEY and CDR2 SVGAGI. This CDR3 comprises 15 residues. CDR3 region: CASSAPGQGAEKLFF. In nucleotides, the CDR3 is TGTGCCAGCAGCGCCCCTGGACAGGGAGCTGAAAAACTGTTTTTT.

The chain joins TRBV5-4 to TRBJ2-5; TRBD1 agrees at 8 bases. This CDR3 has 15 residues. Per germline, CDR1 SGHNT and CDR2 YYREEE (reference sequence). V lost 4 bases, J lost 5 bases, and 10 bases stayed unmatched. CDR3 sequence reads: CASSVGQGVGETQYF. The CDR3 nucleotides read TGTGCCAGCAGCGTCGGACAGGGAGTAGGGGAGACCCAGTACTTC.

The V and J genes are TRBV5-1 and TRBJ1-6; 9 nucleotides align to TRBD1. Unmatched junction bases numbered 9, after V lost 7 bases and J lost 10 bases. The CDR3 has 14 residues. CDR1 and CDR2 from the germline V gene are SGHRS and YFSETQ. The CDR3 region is CASAQTGGGSPLHF. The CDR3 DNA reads TGCGCCAGCGCCCAGACAGGGGGTGGGTCACCCCTCCACTTT.

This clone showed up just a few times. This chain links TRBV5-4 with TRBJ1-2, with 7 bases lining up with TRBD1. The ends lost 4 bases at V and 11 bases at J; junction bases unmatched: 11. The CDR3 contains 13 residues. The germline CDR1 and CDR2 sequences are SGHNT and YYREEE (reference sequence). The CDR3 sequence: CASSPQGPRGYTF. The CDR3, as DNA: TGTGCCAGCAGCCCACAGGGGCCTCGGGGGTACACCTTC.

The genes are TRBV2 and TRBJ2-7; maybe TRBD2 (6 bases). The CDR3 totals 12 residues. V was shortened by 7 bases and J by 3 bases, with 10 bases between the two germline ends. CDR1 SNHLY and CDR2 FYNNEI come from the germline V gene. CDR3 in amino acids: CASKTGVYEQYF. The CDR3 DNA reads TGTGCCAGCAAGACGGGAGTCTACGAGCAGTACTTC.

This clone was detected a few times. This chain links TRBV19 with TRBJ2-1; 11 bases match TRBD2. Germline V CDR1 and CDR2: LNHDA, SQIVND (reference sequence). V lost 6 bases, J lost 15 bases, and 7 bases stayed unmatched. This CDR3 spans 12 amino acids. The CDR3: CASSKASGGPFF. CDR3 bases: TGTGCCAGTAGCAAGGCTAGCGGGGGGCCGTTCTTC. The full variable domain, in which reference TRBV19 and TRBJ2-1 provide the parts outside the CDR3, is DGGITQSPKYLFRKEGQNVTLSCEQNLNHDAMYWYRQDPGQGLRLIYYSQIVNDFQKGDIAEGYSVSREKKESFPLTVTSAQKNPTAFYLCASSKASGGPFFGPGTRLTVL.